The clone carrying this T cell receptor (beta chain) has a handful of counts. Its target is unknown. These data belong to a study of early T cells in non-severe SARS-CoV-2 infection. Study summary: Sequencing of bulk RNA from unsorted whole blood was done, without chain pairing. Study-wide results and limits: Comparison of clonotypes with VDJdb favored anti-spike CD8 responses while missing private and CD4 specificities.

Trimming took 5 bases from V and 2 from J; bases not matched to a gene: 5. The germline CDR1 and CDR2 sequences are SEHNR and FQNEAQ (reference sequence). The CDR3 loop spans 14 amino acids. The library protocol tagged individual cDNA molecules with unique molecular identifiers. TCRdb ran MiXCR on the 5' RACE reads and lists one entry per CDR3 protein. The table records around 57,000 distinct CDR3 sequences, roughly 10% of them present only once. The source material was whole blood. The receptor was isolated from an adult who was a healthcare worker with PCR-confirmed SARS-CoV-2 infection or an uninfected control (not recorded which). The rearrangement links TRBV7-9 to TRBJ1-1; 7 nucleotides match TRBD1. The CDR3 spells CASSQTGINTEAFF. DNA of the CDR3: TGTGCCAGCAGCCAGACAGGGATTAACACTGAAGCTTTCTTT.